This T cell receptor beta chain was documented in a study of blood T cell repertoires in COVID-19. Study details: The United States, Italy and Spain provided the acute and convalescent COVID-19 samples. PBMCs, B-cell-depleted T cells, or T cells provided the cDNA or gDNA that made up the material.

Per the study methods: Researchers report that nucleated cell counts were estimated from reference gene primer amplification. The table came from immunoSEQ multiplex PCR; TCRdb's copy has only in-frame clones and leaves some out. V, J and clone size reflect that table, while D and trimming were determined from the DNA. Here the sample spans about 71,000 clones, 82% being singletons. This receptor was obtained from a woman aged 80 or over with acute or convalescent COVID-19. Sequencing used peripheral blood.

In DNA form, the CDR3 reads TGTGCCAGCAGTTCCCTCCCCGCCGGGACTAATGAAAAACTGTTTTTT. Protein sequence: CASSSLPAGTNEKLFF. The V and J genes are TRBV28 and TRBJ1-4; D gene uncertain. Germline V CDR1 and CDR2: MDHEN, SYDVKM. This CDR3 is built from 16 residues. The germline V and J ends were trimmed by 4 bases and 2 bases, with 14 bases remaining between them.